Presented here are 30 T cell receptor beta chains from one specimen sequenced in a study of shared clonotypes between healthy human individuals. Sequencing was performed with immunoSEQ multiplex PCR; in TCRdb, only in-frame clones are kept and a portion is missing. The sample has about 2.3 million clones; 90% to 95% are singletons. Sequencing used naive CD4+ T cells from PBMCs. The subset is: CD45RA+ positively selected. Source of these receptors: a man aged 18 to 29 in good health. Some clones in this sample may be carry-over from other donors' samples.

This chain joins TRBV28 and TRBJ2-7, with 8 bases fitting TRBD1. The CDR3 is 15 amino acids. In germline, CDR1 is MDHEN, CDR2 SYDVKM. The junction had 14 bases not matched to a gene; V was cut back by 7 bases and J by 6 bases. CDR3 sequence reads: CASISPGQGLGEQYF. As DNA, the CDR3 is TGTGCCAGCATATCCCCCGGACAGGGATTGGGCGAGCAGTACTTC. The full variable domain, rest sourced from reference TRBV28 and TRBJ2-7, is DVKVTQSSRYLVKRTGEKVFLECVQDMDHENMFWYRQDPGLGLRLIYFSYDVKMKEKGDIPEGYSVSREKKERFSLILESASTNQTSMYLCASISPGQGLGEQYFGPGTRLTVT.

The chain links TRBV7-2 to TRBJ2-3; the match to TRBD2 covers 9 bases. Looked up from germline, CDR1 is SGHTA and CDR2 is FQGNSA. The J segment lost 4 bases and the V segment lost 4 bases, leaving 9 bases of the junction unmatched. The CDR3 covers 16 residues. The chain's CDR3 is CASSSRASGTSDTQYF. The DNA of the CDR3 is TGTGCCAGCAGCTCCCGAGCTAGCGGGACCTCAGATACGCAGTATTTT.

The chain links TRBV6-1 to TRBJ2-5; 9 bases match TRBD1. The CDR3 spans 15 residues. Per germline, CDR1 MNHNS and CDR2 SASEGT. J was trimmed by 2 bases and V by 6 bases; bases with no gene match: 7. The CDR3 sequence is CASRGQGFIQETQYF. CDR3 sequence (DNA): TGTGCCAGCAGGGGACAGGGTTTTATTCAAGAGACCCAGTACTTC.

This clone was counted between two and nine times. The sample contains more than one DNA sequence encoding this CDR3. V is TRBV7-9 and J is TRBJ2-5; D is unresolved. Germline V gives CDR1 SEHNR, CDR2 FQNEAQ (reference sequence). The length of the CDR3 is 13 residues. With 0 bases removed from V and 5 bases from J, the gap between germline ends came to 7 bases. This chain's CDR3 is CASSLAGGETQYF. The CDR3 DNA reads as TGTGCCAGCAGCTTAGCTGGTGGGGAGACCCAGTACTTC.

This sequence joins TRBV7-3 and TRBJ2-7; 7 nucleotides line up with TRBD1. CDR1 is SGHTA, CDR2 FQGTGA, per germline. CDR3 length equals 14 residues. V lost 8 bases to trimming and J lost 2 bases; unmatched junction nucleotides: 9. CDR3 region: CASSMTGTAYEQYF. Here the CDR3 DNA reads TGTGCCAGCTCGATGACCGGGACAGCCTACGAGCAGTACTTC.

Only one count was recorded for this clone. V usage is TRBV28 and J usage is TRBJ1-4, with 9 bases fitting TRBD1. Germline trimming cut 4 bases from V and 0 bases from J; bases unmatched to any gene: 6. Per germline, CDR1 MDHEN and CDR2 SYDVKM. CDR3 length equals 17 residues. CDR3 DNA sequence: TGTGCCAGCAGTTCTCCGGGACAGGGTGCAACTAATGAAAAACTGTTTTTT. This gives the protein CASSSPGQGATNEKLFF. Supplemented by reference TRBV28 and TRBJ1-4, the full variable domain reads DVKVTQSSRYLVKRTGEKVFLECVQDMDHENMFWYRQDPGLGLRLIYFSYDVKMKEKGDIPEGYSVSREKKERFSLILESASTNQTSMYLCASSSPGQGATNEKLFFGSGTQLSVL.

In regard to this clone: The same CDR3 also results from other DNA sequences found in this sample. J is TRBJ1-2 and V is TRBV28; D gene ambiguous. The germline V and J ends were trimmed by 4 bases and 3 bases, with 6 bases remaining between them. Germline CDR1 reads MDHEN; CDR2 reads SYDVKM. The CDR3 runs to 12 residues. CDR3 DNA: TGTGCCAGCAGTTCATTGGACTATGGCTACACCTTC. Translation: CASSSLDYGYTF.

V usage is TRBV29-1 and J usage is TRBJ2-7; TRBD1 agrees at 8 bases. The CDR3 has 12 residues. V lost 8 bases and J lost 4; bases outside the gene matches: 7. In germline, CDR1 is SQVTM, CDR2 ANQGSEA. The chain's CDR3 is CSIGQGFYEQYF. The CDR3 DNA follows: TGCAGCATTGGACAGGGTTTTTACGAGCAGTACTTC.

The chain has TRBV5-1 and TRBJ2-1; 8 bases fit TRBD1. J was trimmed by 0 bases and V by 6 bases; bases with no gene match: 5. Looked up from germline, CDR1 is SGHRS and CDR2 is YFSETQ. The CDR3 is 15 amino acids. CDR3 DNA: TGCGCCAGCAACCCCGGGACAGGCTCCTACAATGAGCAGTTCTTC. This translates into CASNPGTGSYNEQFF.

This sequence joins TRBV7-2 and TRBJ2-4; 7 nucleotides agree with TRBD1. The CDR3 runs to 15 residues. Germline V lookup: CDR1 SGHTA, CDR2 FQGNSA. V was pared by 7 bases and J by 4 bases, with 10 bases of the junction left unmatched. For the CDR3, the DNA is TGTGCCAGCACCGAGGTCCCAGGGGGAAAAAACATTCAGTACTTC. It yields the protein CASTEVPGGKNIQYF.

V gene TRBV5-4 combines with J gene TRBJ2-5; the D is unclear. This CDR3 has 14 residues. Trimming shortened V by 0 bases and J by 5 bases, and 11 bases separated the two germline ends. Germline CDR1 is SGHNT and CDR2 is YYREEE (reference sequence). The CDR3 loop is CASSLGAPRETQYF. The CDR3 bases are TGTGCCAGCAGCTTGGGTGCCCCGCGGGAGACCCAGTACTTC.

A note on this clone: In the same sample, other DNA sequences code for this CDR3. This chain joins TRBV5-1 and TRBJ2-7; TRBD1 agrees at 7 bases. The CDR3 totals 15 residues. After removal of 0 bases from V and 1 base from J, the junction contained 4 bases not matched to a gene. Germline V gives CDR1 SGHRS, CDR2 YFSETQ. The CDR3 bases are TGCGCCAGCAGCTTGGTTCCAGGGGGATCCTACGAGCAGTACTTC. Its protein product is CASSLVPGGSYEQYF.

The rearrangement uses TRBV5-1 and TRBJ2-5; TRBD2 matches 9 bases. The CDR3 spans 15 residues. V trimming: 2 bases; J trimming: 2 bases; junction bases outside the gene matches: 4. Germline V gene lookup returns CDR1 SGHRS and CDR2 YFSETQ. DNA for the CDR3: TGCGCCAGCAGCTTAGCGGGAGGTAGACAAGAGACCCAGTACTTC. The encoded protein is CASSLAGGRQETQYF.

The chain couples TRBV7-3 to TRBJ2-1, with 12 bases that match TRBD2. Germline loops: CDR1 SGHTA, CDR2 FQGTGA. The CDR3 is made up of 17 amino acids. With V trimmed by 5 bases and J by 8 bases, 13 bases remained unmatched. The CDR3 protein is CASSLQRTSGTRDEQFF. CDR3 in DNA: TGTGCCAGCAGCCTCCAGCGGACTAGCGGGACGAGGGATGAGCAGTTCTTC.

This chain connects TRBV27 to TRBJ2-7, with D maybe TRBD1 (6 bases). This CDR3 region has 16 residues. Germline CDR1 MNHEY, CDR2 SMNVEV (reference sequence). With 5 bases removed from V and 2 bases from J, the gap between germline ends came to 19 bases. The CDR3 coding sequence is TGTGCCAGCAGTACGAGGGGGAGAGGGTCGGCCTACGAGCAGTACTTC. Protein sequence: CASSTRGRGSAYEQYF.

Regarding this clone: Since a much larger clone is just one base distant, this may be a read error. In the same sample, other DNA sequences code for this CDR3. CDR3 region: CASSLGQGAYEQYF. The CDR3 region has the DNA TGTGCCAGCAGCTTGGGACAGGGGGCCTACGAGCAGTACTTC. The rearrangement joins TRBV11-3 to TRBJ2-7; the match to TRBD1 covers 11 bases. CDR1 and CDR2 from the germline V gene are SGHNT and YENEEA. The CDR3 is 14 residues long. Unmatched junction bases numbered 0, after V lost 3 bases and J lost 2 bases.

The chain couples TRBV29-1 to TRBJ2-1; 7 bases match TRBD1. This CDR3 contains 14 residues. V shed 7 bases and J 2 bases; nucleotides not matched to a gene: 8. Germline lookup yields CDR1 SQVTM and CDR2 ANQGSEA. CDR3 sequence reads: CSERGGKAYNEQFF. DNA of the CDR3: TGCAGCGAAAGAGGGGGCAAGGCCTACAATGAGCAGTTCTTC.

This chain joins TRBV5-1 and TRBJ2-3; D call uncertain. V lost 5 bases, J lost 0 bases, and 10 bases lay in between. CDR3 length equals 14 residues. Germline V gene lookup returns CDR1 SGHRS and CDR2 YFSETQ. The CDR3 is CASRIRSSTDTQYF. CDR3 DNA: TGCGCCAGCAGGATTAGGTCTAGCACAGATACGCAGTATTTT.

As concerns this clone: This sample includes further DNA sequences coding for the same CDR3. The chain has TRBV4-2 and TRBJ2-7, with 11 bases fitting TRBD1. Per germline, CDR1 LGHNA and CDR2 YNFKEQ. This CDR3 has 14 residues. The J segment lost 6 bases and the V segment lost 2 bases, leaving 3 bases of the junction unmatched. This chain's CDR3 is CASSQPGTGGEQYF. In nucleotides, the CDR3 is TGTGCCAGCAGCCAACCCGGGACAGGGGGCGAGCAGTACTTC.

The CDR3: CASRTSSTDTQYF. The CDR3 DNA reads TGTGCCAGCAGGACCTCTAGCACAGATACGCAGTATTTT. This chain connects TRBV7-8 to TRBJ2-3, with D unclear. Trimming cost V 6 bases and J 0 bases, with 7 bases left between them. This CDR3 is 13 amino acids long. Germline assignment: CDR1 SGHVS and CDR2 FQNEAQ.

The chain carries TRBV19 and TRBJ1-1, with 9 bases identical to TRBD1. J was trimmed by 6 bases and V by 3 bases; bases with no gene match: 5. The CDR3 spans 14 residues. The V gene's germline CDR1 is LNHDA and CDR2 SQIVND (reference sequence). CDR3 sequence reads: CASSIWDRVAEAFF. CDR3 DNA: TGTGCCAGTAGTATCTGGGACAGGGTGGCTGAAGCTTTCTTT.

Remarks on this clone: In the same sample, other DNA sequences code for this CDR3. The chain carries TRBV28 and TRBJ1-4; no clear D gene. Between the trimmed V and J ends, which lost 2 bases and 5 bases, there was a span of 3 bases. In germline, CDR1 is MDHEN, CDR2 SYDVKM. There are 12 residues in the CDR3. The CDR3 nucleotides read TGTGCCAGCAGTTTACGGAATGAAAAACTGTTTTTT. This encodes CASSLRNEKLFF.

This clone has just one count. The chain combines TRBV6-1 with TRBJ1-4; no definite D call. Trimming shortened V by 5 bases and J by 7 bases, and 11 bases separated the two germline ends. The CDR3 runs 13 residues. The germline V gene encodes CDR1 MNHNS and CDR2 SASEGT. The CDR3 region is CASSSQWVEKLFF. In DNA, the CDR3 is TGTGCCAGCAGTAGTCAATGGGTTGAAAAACTGTTTTTT.

The rearrangement joins TRBV10-3 to TRBJ2-5; D remains ambiguous. Germline V CDR1 and CDR2: ENHRY, SYGVKD. Trimming removed 4 bases at V and 1 base at J, with 22 bases between. The CDR3 is 18 amino acids. The CDR3 is CAISGARGSIQAQETQYF. CDR3 nucleotide sequence: TGTGCCATCAGTGGGGCGCGAGGAAGCATTCAGGCCCAAGAGACCCAGTACTTC.

As for this clone: Other DNA sequences in this specimen translate into the identical CDR3. The chain is built from TRBV5-1 and TRBJ2-5; 8 bases align to TRBD2. The CDR3 length is 15 residues. From germline, CDR1 is SGHRS and CDR2 YFSETQ. V lost 3 bases, J lost 2 bases, and 6 bases stayed unmatched. The CDR3: CASSSLTSGQETQYF. The CDR3 DNA follows: TGCGCCAGCAGCTCGCTTACTAGCGGACAAGAGACCCAGTACTTC.

The chain couples TRBV5-1 to TRBJ2-1, with 11 bases aligning to TRBD2. The ends lost 0 bases at V and 8 bases at J; junction bases unmatched: 16. Germline V CDR1 and CDR2: SGHRS, YFSETQ. CDR3 length: 19 amino acids. In nucleotides, the CDR3 is TGCGCCAGCAGCTTGGACAGCTGGCTAGCGGGAGGAAGTAGCGATGAGCAGTTCTTC. Its translation: CASSLDSWLAGGSSDEQFF.

V and J are TRBV28 and TRBJ1-2, with D hard to call. CDR1 and CDR2 (germline): MDHEN, SYDVKM. Between the trimmed V and J ends, which lost 6 bases and 8 bases, there was a span of 19 bases. This CDR3 contains 14 residues. The CDR3 coding sequence is TGTGCCAGCAGCACCACGGGGTCGAATGGGGGCTACACCTTC. Protein: CASSTTGSNGGYTF.

Here the CDR3 reads CASSVNRVLTYEQYF. In DNA, the CDR3 is TGTGCCAGCAGTGTTAACCGGGTCCTAACCTACGAGCAGTACTTC. The gene calls are TRBV6-6 and TRBJ2-7; D remains unclear. The V end was cut by 5 bases, the J end by 2 bases, with 16 bases between. The CDR3 is 15 residues long. Germline CDR1 MNHNY, CDR2 SVGAGI (reference sequence).

The chain is built from TRBV28 and TRBJ1-2; D is perhaps TRBD1 (6 bases). Germline V gene lookup returns CDR1 MDHEN and CDR2 SYDVKM. V was pared by 6 bases and J by 6 bases, with 20 bases between. The CDR3 extends over 15 amino acids. In DNA, the CDR3 is TGTGCCAGCAGCCTAGGGGGGACCGGACTCGATGGCTACACCTTC. This gives the protein CASSLGGTGLDGYTF.

This chain joins TRBV5-1 and TRBJ2-4, with TRBD1 matching 9 bases. CDR1 and CDR2 from the germline V gene are SGHRS and YFSETQ. The length of the CDR3 is 15 residues. V dropped 3 bases and J dropped 6; count of bases not matched to a gene: 7. The CDR3 region is CASSSLYRGRNIQYF. CDR3 coding DNA: TGCGCCAGCAGCTCATTGTACAGGGGGCGAAACATTCAGTACTTC.